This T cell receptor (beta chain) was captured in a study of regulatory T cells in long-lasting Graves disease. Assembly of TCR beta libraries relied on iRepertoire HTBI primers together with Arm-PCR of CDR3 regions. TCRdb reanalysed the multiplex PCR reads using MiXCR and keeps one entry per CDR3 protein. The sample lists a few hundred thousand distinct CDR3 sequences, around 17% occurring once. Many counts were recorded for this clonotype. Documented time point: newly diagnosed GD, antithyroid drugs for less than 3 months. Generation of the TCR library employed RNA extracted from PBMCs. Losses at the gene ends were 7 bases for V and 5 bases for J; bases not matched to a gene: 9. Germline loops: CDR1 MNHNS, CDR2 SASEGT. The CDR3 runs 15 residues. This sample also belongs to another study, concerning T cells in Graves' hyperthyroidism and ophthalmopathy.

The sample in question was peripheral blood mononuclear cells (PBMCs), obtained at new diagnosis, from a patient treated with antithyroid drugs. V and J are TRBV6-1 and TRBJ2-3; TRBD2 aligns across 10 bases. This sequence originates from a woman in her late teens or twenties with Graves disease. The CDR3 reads CASMRLAGAQDTQYF. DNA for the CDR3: TGTGCCAGCATGCGTCTAGCGGGAGCTCAAGATACGCAGTATTTT.